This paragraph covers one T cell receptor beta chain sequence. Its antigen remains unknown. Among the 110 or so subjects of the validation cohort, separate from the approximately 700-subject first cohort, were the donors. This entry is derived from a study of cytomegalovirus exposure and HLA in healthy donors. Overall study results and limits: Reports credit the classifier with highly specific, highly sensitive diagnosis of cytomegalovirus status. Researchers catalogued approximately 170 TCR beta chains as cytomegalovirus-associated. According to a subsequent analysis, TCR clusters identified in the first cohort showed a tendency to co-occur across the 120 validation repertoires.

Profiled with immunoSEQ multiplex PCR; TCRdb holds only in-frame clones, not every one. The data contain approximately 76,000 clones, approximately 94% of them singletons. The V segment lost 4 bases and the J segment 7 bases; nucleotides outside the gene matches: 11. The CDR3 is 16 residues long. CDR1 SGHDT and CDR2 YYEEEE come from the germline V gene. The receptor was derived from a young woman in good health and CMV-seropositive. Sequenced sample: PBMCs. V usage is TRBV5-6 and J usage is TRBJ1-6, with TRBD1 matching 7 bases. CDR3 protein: CASSPMGQFPNSPLHF. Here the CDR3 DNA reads TGTGCCAGCAGCCCGATGGGACAGTTCCCCAATTCACCCCTCCACTTT. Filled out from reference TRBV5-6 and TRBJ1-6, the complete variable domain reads DAGVTQSPTHLIKTRGQQVTLRCSPKSGHDTVSWYQQALGQGPQFIFQYYEEEERQRGNFPDRFSGHQFPNYSSELNVNALLLGDSALYLCASSPMGQFPNSPLHFGNGTRLTVT.